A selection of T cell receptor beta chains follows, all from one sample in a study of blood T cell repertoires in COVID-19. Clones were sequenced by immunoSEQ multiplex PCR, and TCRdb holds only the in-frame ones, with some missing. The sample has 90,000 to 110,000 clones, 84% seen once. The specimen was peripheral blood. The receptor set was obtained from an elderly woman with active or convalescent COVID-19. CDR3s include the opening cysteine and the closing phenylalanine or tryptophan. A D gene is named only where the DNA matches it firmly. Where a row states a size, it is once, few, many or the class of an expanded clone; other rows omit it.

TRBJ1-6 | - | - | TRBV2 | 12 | TGTGCCAGCACTCGGGATAATTCACCCCTCCACTTT | CASTRDNSPLHF
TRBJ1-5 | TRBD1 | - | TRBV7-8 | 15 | TGTGCCAGCAGACCAGCCGGGACAGCAAATCAGCCCCAGCATTTT | CASRPAGTANQPQHF
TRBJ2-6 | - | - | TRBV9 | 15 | TGTGCCAGCAGCGTCGAGGGAGCTGGGGCCAACGTCCTGACTTTC | CASSVEGAGANVLTF
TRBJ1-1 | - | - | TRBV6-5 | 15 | TGTGCCAGCAGTTACGCCATCCGTACAGGGACTGAAGCTTTCTTT | CASSYAIRTGTEAFF
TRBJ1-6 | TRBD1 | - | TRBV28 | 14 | TGTGCCAGCAGCGGACAGGGCCAAAATTCACCCCTCCACTTT | CASSGQGQNSPLHF
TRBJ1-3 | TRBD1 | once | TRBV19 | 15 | TGTGCCAGTAGTTATACAGGGGGCACTGGAAACACCATATATTTT | CASSYTGGTGNTIYF
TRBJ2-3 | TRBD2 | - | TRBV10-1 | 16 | TGCGCCAGCAGTGAGTCGGTAGCGGGAGGTCAAGATACGCAGTATTTT | CASSESVAGGQDTQYF
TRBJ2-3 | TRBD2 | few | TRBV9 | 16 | TGTGCCAGCAGCCCACTAGCGGGAGGGTCAACAGATACGCAGTATTTT | CASSPLAGGSTDTQYF
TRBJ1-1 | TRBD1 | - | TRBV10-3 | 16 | TGTGCCATCAGTGACGGGCAGGGGGCTTCGAACACTGAAGCTTTCTTT | CAISDGQGASNTEAFF
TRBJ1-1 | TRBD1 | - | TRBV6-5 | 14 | TGTGCCAGCAGTTATCTCAGGGGGCGGACTGAAGCTTTCTTT | CASSYLRGRTEAFF
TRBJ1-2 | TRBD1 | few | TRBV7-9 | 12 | TGTGCCAGCAGTACAGGGGACTATGGCTACACCTTC | CASSTGDYGYTF
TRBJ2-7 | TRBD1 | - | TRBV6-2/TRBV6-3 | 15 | TGTGCCAGCAGTTTTTCCGGGACAGGGATCCACGAGCAGTACTTC | CASSFSGTGIHEQYF
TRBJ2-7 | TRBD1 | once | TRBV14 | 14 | TGTGCCAGCAGACAGGGGGCTGGTCCCTACGAGCAGTACTTC | CASRQGAGPYEQYF
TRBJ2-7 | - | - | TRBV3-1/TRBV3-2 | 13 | TGTGCCAGCAGCCAAGTCTACTCCTACGAGCAGTACTTC | CASSQVYSYEQYF
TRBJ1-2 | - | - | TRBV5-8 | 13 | TGTGCCAGCAGCTTGGTAAGCCACTATGGCTACACCTTC | CASSLVSHYGYTF
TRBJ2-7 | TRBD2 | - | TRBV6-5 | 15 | TGTGCCAGCAGGTTACTAGCGGCCACCTCTTACGAGCAGTACTTC | CASRLLAATSYEQYF
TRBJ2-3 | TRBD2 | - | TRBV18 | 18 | TGTGCCAGCTCAAGACCGGGACTAGCGGGAGGGCCCACAGATACGCAGTATTTT | CASSRPGLAGGPTDTQYF
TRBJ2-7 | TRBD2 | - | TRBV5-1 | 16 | TGCGCCAGCAGCTCTCGTCCCCGGACTAGGTCCTACGAGCAGTACTTC | CASSSRPRTRSYEQYF
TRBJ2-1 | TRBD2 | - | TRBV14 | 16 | TGTGCCAGCAGCCAAGGTCTAGCGGGTCTGTCGGATGAGCAGTTCTTC | CASSQGLAGLSDEQFF
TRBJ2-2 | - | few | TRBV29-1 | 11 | TGCAGCGTTTGGAGAACCGGGGAGCTGTTTTTT | CSVWRTGELFF
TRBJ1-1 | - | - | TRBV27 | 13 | TGTGCCAGCAGAGCGGGCGGAGGGACTGAAGCTTTCTTT | CASRAGGGTEAFF
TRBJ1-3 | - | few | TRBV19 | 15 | TGTGCCAGTAGCTACACCCGACAGTCTGGAAACACCATATATTTT | CASSYTRQSGNTIYF
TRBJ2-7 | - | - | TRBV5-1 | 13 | TGCGCCAGCAGCAGCGGGACAGGAGGCGAGCAGTACTTC | CASSSGTGGEQYF
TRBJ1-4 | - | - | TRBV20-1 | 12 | TGCAGTGCTAGTCCCCTAGTGAGGAAACTGTTTTTT | CSASPLVRKLFF
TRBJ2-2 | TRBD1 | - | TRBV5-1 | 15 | TGCGCCAGCAGCCTAGGGACAGGGGGAACCGGGGAGCTGTTTTTT | CASSLGTGGTGELFF